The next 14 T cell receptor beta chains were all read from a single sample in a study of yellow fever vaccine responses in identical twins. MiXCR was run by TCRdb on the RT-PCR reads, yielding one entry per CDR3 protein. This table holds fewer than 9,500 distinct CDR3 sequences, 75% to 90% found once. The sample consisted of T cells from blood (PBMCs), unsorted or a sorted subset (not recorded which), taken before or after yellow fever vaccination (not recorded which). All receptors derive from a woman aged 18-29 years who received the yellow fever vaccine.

For the CDR3, the DNA is TGTGCCAGCAGTCCTGGGACTTCCAATGAGCAGTTCTTC. Encoded protein: CASSPGTSNEQFF. The chain employs TRBV12-3 or TRBV12-4 and TRBJ2-1, with a weak D call TRBD2 (6 bases). The germline V and J ends were trimmed by 5 bases and 6 bases, with 11 bases remaining between them. The CDR3 has 13 residues.

CDR3 in DNA: TGCAGCGTTGACAACTATGGCAGGGACGGCCAGAGGGAGCAGTACTTC. This translates into CSVDNYGRDGQREQYF. The J gene is TRBJ2-7, the V gene TRBV29-1, with D perhaps given as TRBD1 or TRBD2 (5 bases each). This CDR3 has 16 amino acids. Germline loops: CDR1 SQVTM, CDR2 ANQGSEA. V dropped 3 bases and J dropped 7 bases, with 25 bases sitting between them.

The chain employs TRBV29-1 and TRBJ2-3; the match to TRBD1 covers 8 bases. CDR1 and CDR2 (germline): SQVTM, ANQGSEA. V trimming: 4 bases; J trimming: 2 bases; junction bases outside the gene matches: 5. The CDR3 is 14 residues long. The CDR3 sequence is CSVAWTGFTDTQYF. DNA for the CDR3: TGCAGCGTTGCCTGGACAGGGTTCACAGATACGCAGTATTTT.

CDR3: CASRSRGAGRYNEQFF. CDR3 in DNA: TGCGCCAGCAGGTCGAGGGGCGCAGGTCGGTACAATGAGCAGTTCTTC. The rearrangement uses TRBV5-1 and TRBJ2-1; D possibly matches TRBD1 or TRBD2 (5 bases each). Germline V gives CDR1 SGHRS, CDR2 YFSETQ. V lost 5 bases and J 4 bases, leaving 19 bases between the germline ends. The CDR3 covers 16 residues. Variable domain in full (rest from reference TRBV5-1 and TRBJ2-1): KAGVTQTPRYLIKTRGQQVTLSCSPISGHRSVSWYQQTPGQGLQFLFEYFSETQRNKGNFPGRFSGRQFSNSRSEMNVSTLELGDSALYLCASRSRGAGRYNEQFFGPGTRLTVL.

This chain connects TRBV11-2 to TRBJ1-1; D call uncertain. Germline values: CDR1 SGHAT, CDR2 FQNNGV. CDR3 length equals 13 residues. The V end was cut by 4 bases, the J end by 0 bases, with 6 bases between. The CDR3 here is CASSYGMNTEAFF. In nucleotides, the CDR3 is TGTGCCAGCAGCTATGGGATGAACACTGAAGCTTTCTTT.

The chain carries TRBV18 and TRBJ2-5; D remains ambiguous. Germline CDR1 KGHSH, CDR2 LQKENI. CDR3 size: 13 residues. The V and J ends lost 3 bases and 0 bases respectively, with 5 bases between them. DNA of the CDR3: TGTGCCAGCTCACCCGGACACCAAGAGACCCAGTACTTC. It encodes CASSPGHQETQYF.

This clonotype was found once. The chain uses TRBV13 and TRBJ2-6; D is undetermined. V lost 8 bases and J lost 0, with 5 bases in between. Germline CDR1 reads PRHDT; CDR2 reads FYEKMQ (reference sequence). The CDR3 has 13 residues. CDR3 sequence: CASGISGANVLTF. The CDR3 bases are TGTGCCAGCGGGATCTCTGGGGCCAACGTCCTGACTTTC.

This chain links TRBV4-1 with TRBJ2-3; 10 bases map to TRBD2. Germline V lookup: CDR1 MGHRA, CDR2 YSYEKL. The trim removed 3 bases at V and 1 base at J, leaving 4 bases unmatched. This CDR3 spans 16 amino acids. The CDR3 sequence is CASSQWLAGGTDTQYF. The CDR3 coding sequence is TGCGCCAGCAGCCAGTGGCTAGCGGGAGGCACAGATACGCAGTATTTT.

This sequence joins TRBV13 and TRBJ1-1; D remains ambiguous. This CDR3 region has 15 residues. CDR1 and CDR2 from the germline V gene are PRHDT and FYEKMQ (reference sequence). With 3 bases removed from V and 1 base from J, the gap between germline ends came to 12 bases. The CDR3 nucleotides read TGTGCCAGCAGCTTTCCCCCGACACCGAACACTGAAGCTTTCTTT. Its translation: CASSFPPTPNTEAFF. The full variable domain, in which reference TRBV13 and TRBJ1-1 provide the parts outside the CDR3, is AAGVIQSPRHLIKEKRETATLKCYPIPRHDTVYWYQQGPGQDPQFLISFYEKMQSDKGSIPDRFSAQQFSDYHSELNMSSLELGDSALYFCASSFPPTPNTEAFFGQGTRLTVV.

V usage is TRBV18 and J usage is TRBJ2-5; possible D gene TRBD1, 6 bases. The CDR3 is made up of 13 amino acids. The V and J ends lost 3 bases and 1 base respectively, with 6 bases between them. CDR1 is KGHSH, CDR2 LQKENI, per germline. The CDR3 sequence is CASSPDSQETQYF. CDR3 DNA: TGTGCCAGCTCACCGGACAGCCAAGAGACCCAGTACTTC.

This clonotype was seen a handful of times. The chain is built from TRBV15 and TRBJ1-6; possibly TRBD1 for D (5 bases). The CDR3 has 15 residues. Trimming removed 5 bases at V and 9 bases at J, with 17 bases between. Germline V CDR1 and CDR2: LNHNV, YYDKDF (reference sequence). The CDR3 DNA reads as TGTGCCACCAGCGACGTGGCAGGGCTAGGTTCACCCCTCCACTTT. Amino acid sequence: CATSDVAGLGSPLHF.

CDR3 in DNA: TGTGCCAGCAGCTTTGGGACAGGGGGCGGTTATGGCTACACCTTC. Protein sequence: CASSFGTGGGYGYTF. This chain connects TRBV11-1 to TRBJ1-2; 12 bases map to TRBD1. CDR1 is SGHAT, CDR2 FQDESV, per germline (reference sequence). The CDR3 length is 15 residues. After removal of 3 bases from V and 5 bases from J, the junction contained 4 bases not matched to a gene.

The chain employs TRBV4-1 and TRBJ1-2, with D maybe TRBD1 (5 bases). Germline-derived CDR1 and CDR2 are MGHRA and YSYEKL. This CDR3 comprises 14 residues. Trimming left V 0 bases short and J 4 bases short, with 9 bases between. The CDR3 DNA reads TGCGCCAGCAGCCAAGATTGGAGGGGCTATGGCTACACCTTC. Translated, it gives CASSQDWRGYGYTF.

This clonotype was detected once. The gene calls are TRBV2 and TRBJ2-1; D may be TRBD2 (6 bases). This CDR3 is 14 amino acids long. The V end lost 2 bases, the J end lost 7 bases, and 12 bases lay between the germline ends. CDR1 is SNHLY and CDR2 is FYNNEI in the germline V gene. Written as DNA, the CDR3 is TGTGCCAGCAGTGAACTGGAGGGCCTAAATGAGCAGTTCTTC. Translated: CASSELEGLNEQFF.